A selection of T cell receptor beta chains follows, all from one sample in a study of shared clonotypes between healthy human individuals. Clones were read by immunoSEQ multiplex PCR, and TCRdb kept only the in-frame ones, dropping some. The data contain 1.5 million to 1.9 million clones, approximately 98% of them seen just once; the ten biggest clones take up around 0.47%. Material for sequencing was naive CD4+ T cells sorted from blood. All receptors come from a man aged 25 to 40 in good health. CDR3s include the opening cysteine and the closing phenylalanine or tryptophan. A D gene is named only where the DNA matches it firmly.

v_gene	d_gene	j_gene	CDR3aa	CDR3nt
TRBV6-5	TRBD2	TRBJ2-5	CASSYSSGVRETQYF	TGTGCCAGCAGTTACAGTAGCGGGGTGCGAGAGACCCAGTACTTC
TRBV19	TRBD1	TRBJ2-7	CASRQDRGPYEQYF	TGTGCCAGTAGACAAGACAGGGGTCCCTACGAGCAGTACTTC
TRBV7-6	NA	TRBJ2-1	CASSLEVLGVPEQFF	TGTGCCAGCAGCTTAGAGGTTTTAGGCGTCCCTGAGCAGTTCTTC
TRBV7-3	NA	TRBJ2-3	CASSSTGSTDTQYF	TGTGCCAGCAGCTCAACGGGGTCCACAGATACGCAGTATTTT
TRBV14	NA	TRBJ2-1	CASSQESVALNNEQFF	TGTGCCAGCAGCCAAGAATCAGTGGCGTTAAACAATGAGCAGTTCTTC
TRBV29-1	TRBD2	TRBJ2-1	CSVGLAFGYEQFF	TGCAGCGTTGGACTAGCGTTCGGCTATGAGCAGTTCTTC
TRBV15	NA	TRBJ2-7	CATSDPLSDYEQYF	TGTGCCACCAGCGATCCTTTATCCGACTACGAGCAGTACTTC
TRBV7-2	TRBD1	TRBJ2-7	CASRGQGTYEQYF	TGTGCCAGCAGGGGACAGGGGACCTACGAGCAGTACTTC
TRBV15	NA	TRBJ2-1	CATSRVLAVLYNEQFF	TGTGCCACCAGCAGAGTGTTAGCGGTCCTGTACAATGAGCAGTTCTTC
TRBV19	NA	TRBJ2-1	CASSMNVGYNEQFF	TGTGCCAGTAGCATGAACGTGGGATACAATGAGCAGTTCTTC
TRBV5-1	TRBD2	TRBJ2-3	CASSPGLSGRAADTQYF	TGCGCCAGCAGCCCAGGACTGTCCGGGAGGGCCGCAGATACGCAGTATTTT
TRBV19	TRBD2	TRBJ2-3	CASSSGSGKDTQYF	TGTGCCAGTAGTAGCGGGAGCGGAAAAGATACGCAGTATTTT
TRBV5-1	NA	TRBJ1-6	CASSGGSYNSPLHF	TGCGCCAGCAGCGGCGGATCCTATAATTCACCCCTCCACTTT
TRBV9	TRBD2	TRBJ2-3	CASSLTSGSFHTQYF	TGTGCCAGCAGCTTGACTAGCGGGAGCTTTCATACGCAGTATTTT
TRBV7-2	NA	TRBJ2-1	CASNPSRASYNEQFF	TGTGCCAGCAACCCCAGCAGGGCGTCCTACAATGAGCAGTTCTTC
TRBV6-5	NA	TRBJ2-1	CASSFQGGNDEQFF	TGTGCCAGCAGTTTTCAGGGGGGTAACGATGAGCAGTTCTTC
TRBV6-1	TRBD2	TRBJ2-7	CASSATSGYEQYF	TGTGCCAGCAGTGCGACTAGCGGGTACGAGCAGTACTTC
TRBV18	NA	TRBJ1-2	CATSPELSMKTYGYTF	TGTGCCACGTCACCCGAACTGTCGATGAAAACTTATGGCTACACCTTC
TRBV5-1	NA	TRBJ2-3	CASSFRSAASDTQYF	TGCGCCAGCAGCTTTAGGTCAGCTGCCTCAGATACGCAGTATTTT
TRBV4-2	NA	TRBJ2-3	CASSQDGAAILASWDTQYF	TGTGCCAGCAGCCAAGATGGGGCCGCGATCCTAGCATCGTGGGATACGCAGTATTTT
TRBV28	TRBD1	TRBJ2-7	CASSFRTGSYEQYF	TGTGCCAGCAGTTTTAGGACAGGCTCCTACGAGCAGTACTTC
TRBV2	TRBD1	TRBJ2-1	CASSRRGGQSPNEQFF	TGTGCCAGCAGTCGCCGAGGGGGACAGTCCCCTAATGAGCAGTTCTTC
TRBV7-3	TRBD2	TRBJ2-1	CASSLGTSVNEQFF	TGTGCCAGCAGCCTAGGGACTAGCGTTAATGAGCAGTTCTTC
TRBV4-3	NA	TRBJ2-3	CASSPRGSTDTQYF	TGCGCCAGCAGCCCTCGGGGAAGCACAGATACGCAGTATTTT
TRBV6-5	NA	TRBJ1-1	CATRIGVTMNTEAFF	TGTGCCACTAGAATAGGGGTTACGATGAACACTGAAGCTTTCTTT
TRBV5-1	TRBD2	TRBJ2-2	CASSLFGLAGLGELFF	TGCGCCAGCAGCTTATTTGGACTAGCGGGCCTCGGGGAGCTGTTTTTT
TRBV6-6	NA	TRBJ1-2	CASSSGQLYGYTF	TGTGCCAGCAGTTCGGGGCAGCTCTATGGCTACACCTTC
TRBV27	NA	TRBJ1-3	CASRAGSGNTIYF	TGTGCCAGCCGGGCAGGCTCTGGAAACACCATATATTTT